The next 7 T cell receptor beta chains were all read from a single sample in a study of OX40 agonist ivuxolimab in advanced cancers. Profiling relied on immunoSEQ multiplex PCR, and the TCRdb table lists in-frame clones only, not all of them. The sample has tens of thousands of clones, about 88% seen once. The starting material was CD4+ or CD8+ T cells sorted from blood, obtained in a trial of the OX40 agonist ivuxolimab. The receptors shown here come from an adult with an advanced solid tumor such as melanoma, head and neck, liver or kidney cancer.

The J gene is TRBJ1-1, the V gene TRBV6-1; D is undetermined. From germline, CDR1 is MNHNS and CDR2 SASEGT. This CDR3 region has 14 residues. V lost 2 bases and J lost 5, with 12 bases in between. The CDR3 loop reads CASSELGLRTEAFF. As DNA, the CDR3 is TGTGCCAGCAGTGAATTGGGGTTGAGGACTGAAGCTTTCTTT.

This clone occurred once. The DNA of the CDR3 is TGTGCCAGCAGCCCGGGACAGGGGGTCTACGAGCAGTACTTC. Protein sequence: CASSPGQGVYEQYF. The chain carries TRBV7-2 and TRBJ2-7; 11 bases match TRBD1. Germline V lookup: CDR1 SGHTA, CDR2 FQGNSA. The J segment lost 3 bases and the V segment lost 5 bases, leaving 3 bases of the junction unmatched. The CDR3 is made up of 14 amino acids.

Points on this clone: A read error may produce the germline difference seen at one junction end. The rearrangement uses TRBV4-1 and TRBJ2-7; a possible D gene is TRBD1 (6 bases). In germline, CDR1 is MGHRA, CDR2 YSYEKL. This CDR3 has 14 amino acids. The CDR3 loop is CANSQLTGADEQYF. For the CDR3, the DNA is TGCGCCAACAGCCAGTTGACAGGCGCGGATGAGCAGTACTTC.

The chain couples TRBV4-3 to TRBJ1-5; D is unresolved. Trimming took 1 base from V and 2 from J, leaving 6 bases between them. The germline V gene has CDR1 LGHNA and CDR2 YSLEER. The CDR3 is 14 amino acids. In nucleotides, the CDR3 is TGCGCCAGCAGCCAAGGGTTTGGCAATCAGCCCCAGCATTTT. Protein: CASSQGFGNQPQHF.

The chain couples TRBV6-5 to TRBJ1-5, with D unresolved. CDR1 and CDR2 (germline): MNHEY, SVGAGI. There are 14 residues in the CDR3. Trimming took off 2 bases at V and 6 bases at J, with 11 bases between the two ends. CDR3 loop: CASSYGPRAQPQHF. CDR3 nucleotide sequence: TGTGCCAGCAGTTACGGGCCGCGGGCTCAGCCCCAGCATTTT.

The chain has TRBV7-8 and TRBJ2-5; no clear D. CDR3 length: 15 residues. The ends were cut back, 1 base at V and 4 bases at J, with 13 bases in the middle. Germline assignment: CDR1 SGHVS and CDR2 FQNEAQ. The CDR3 DNA reads TGTGCCAGCAGCTTAGAGGTCGGTATTCCAGAGACCCAGTACTTC. Its translation: CASSLEVGIPETQYF.

The rearrangement links TRBV12-5 to TRBJ2-7; TRBD1 matches 7 bases. J was trimmed by 2 bases and V by 1 base; bases with no gene match: 5. The CDR3 is 15 residues long. Looked up from germline, CDR1 is LGHNT and CDR2 is FRNRAP. The CDR3 DNA follows: TGTGCTAGTGGTTTGGGGGGACAGACCCCCTACGAGCAGTACTTC. This sequence encodes CASGLGGQTPYEQYF. Using reference TRBV12-5 and TRBJ2-7 for the parts outside the CDR3, the full variable domain is DARVTQTPRHKVTEMGQEVTMRCQPILGHNTVFWYRQTMMQGLELLAYFRNRAPLDDSGMPKDRFSAEMPDATLATLKIQPSEPRDSAVYFCASGLGGQTPYEQYFGPGTRLTVT.